This T cell receptor beta chain was recorded in a study of T cells in Graves' hyperthyroidism and ophthalmopathy. This clonotype was recorded at least ten times. The ends were cut back, 5 bases at V and 2 bases at J, with 19 bases in the middle. This CDR3 is built from 16 residues. Germline V gives CDR1 SGHAT, CDR2 FQNNGV. RNA transcripts gave rise to amplified TCR beta CDR3 regions. The primer set for the first-round RT-PCR of the TCR CDR3 was HTBI. From the multiplex PCR reads, TCRdb called clonotypes with MiXCR, one entry per CDR3 protein. The sample shows about half a million distinct CDR3 sequences, under 25% of them seen only once.

This rearrangement joins TRBV11-2 to TRBJ2-7; maybe TRBD2 (6 bases). Source material: blood. This sequence originates from a young man with Graves' hyperthyroidism. The CDR3 spells CASSLSLAVGAYEQYF. CDR3 in DNA: TGTGCCAGCAGCCTAAGTTTAGCGGTTGGGGCCTACGAGCAGTACTTC.